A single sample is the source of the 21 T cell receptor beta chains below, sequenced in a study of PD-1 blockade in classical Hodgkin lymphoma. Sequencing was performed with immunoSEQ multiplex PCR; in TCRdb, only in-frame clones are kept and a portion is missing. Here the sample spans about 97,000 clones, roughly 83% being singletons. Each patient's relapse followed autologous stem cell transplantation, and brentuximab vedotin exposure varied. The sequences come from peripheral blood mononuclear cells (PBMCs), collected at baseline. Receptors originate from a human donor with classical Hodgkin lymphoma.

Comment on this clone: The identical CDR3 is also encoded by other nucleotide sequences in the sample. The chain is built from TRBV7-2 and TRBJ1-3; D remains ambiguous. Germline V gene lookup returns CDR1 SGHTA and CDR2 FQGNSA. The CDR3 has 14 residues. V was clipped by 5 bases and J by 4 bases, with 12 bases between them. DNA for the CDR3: TGTGCCAGCAGCCCCACGCGATTAGGAAACACCATATATTTT. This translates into CASSPTRLGNTIYF.

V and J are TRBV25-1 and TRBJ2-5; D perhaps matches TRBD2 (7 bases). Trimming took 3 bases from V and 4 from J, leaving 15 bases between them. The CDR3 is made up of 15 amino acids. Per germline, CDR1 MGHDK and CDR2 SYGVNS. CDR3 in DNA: TGTGCCAGCAGTGACCCACAGGGAGGGGCAGAGACCCAGTACTTC. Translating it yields CASSDPQGGAETQYF.

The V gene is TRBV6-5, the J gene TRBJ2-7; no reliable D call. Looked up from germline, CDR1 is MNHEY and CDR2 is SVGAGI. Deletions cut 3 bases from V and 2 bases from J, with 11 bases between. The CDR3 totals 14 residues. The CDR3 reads CASSYMAEAYEQYF. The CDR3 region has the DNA TGTGCCAGCAGTTATATGGCGGAAGCCTACGAGCAGTACTTC.

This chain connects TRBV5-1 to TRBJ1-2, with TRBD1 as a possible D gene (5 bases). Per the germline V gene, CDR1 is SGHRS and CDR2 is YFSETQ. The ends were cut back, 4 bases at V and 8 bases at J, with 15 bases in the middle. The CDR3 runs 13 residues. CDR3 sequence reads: CASSAPGQGGYTF. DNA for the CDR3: TGCGCCAGCAGCGCACCCGGACAAGGCGGCTACACCTTC.

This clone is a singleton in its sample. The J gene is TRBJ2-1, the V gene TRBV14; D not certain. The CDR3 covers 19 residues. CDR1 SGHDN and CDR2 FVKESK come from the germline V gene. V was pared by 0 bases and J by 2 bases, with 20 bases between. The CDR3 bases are TGTGCCAGCAGCCAAGAAGTCGAAGGGCCCGGGCCCGCCTACAATGAGCAGTTCTTC. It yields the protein CASSQEVEGPGPAYNEQFF.

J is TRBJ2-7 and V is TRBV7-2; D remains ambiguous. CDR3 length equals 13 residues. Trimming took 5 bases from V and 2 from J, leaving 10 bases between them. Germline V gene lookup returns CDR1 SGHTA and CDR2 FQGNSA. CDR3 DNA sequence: TGTGCCAGCAGCCACCGGGCTACCTACGAGCAGTACTTC. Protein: CASSHRATYEQYF.

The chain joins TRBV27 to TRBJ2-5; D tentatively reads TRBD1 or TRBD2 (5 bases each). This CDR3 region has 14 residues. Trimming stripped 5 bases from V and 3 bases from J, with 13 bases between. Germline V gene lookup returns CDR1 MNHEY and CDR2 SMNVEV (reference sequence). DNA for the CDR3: TGTGCCAGCAGTCGGCGTGGGGGAGAAGAGACCCAGTACTTC. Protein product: CASSRRGGEETQYF.

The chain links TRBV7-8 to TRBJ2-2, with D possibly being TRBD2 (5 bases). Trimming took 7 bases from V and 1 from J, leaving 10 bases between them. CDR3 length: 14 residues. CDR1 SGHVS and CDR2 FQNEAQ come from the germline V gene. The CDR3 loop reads CASIWERNTGELFF. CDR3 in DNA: TGTGCCAGCATTTGGGAGCGGAACACCGGGGAGCTGTTTTTT. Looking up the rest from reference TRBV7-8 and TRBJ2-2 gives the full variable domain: GAGVSQSPRYKVAKRGQDVALRCDPISGHVSLFWYQQALGQGPEFLTYFQNEAQLDKSGLPSDRFFAERPEGSVSTLKIQRTQQEDSAVYLCASIWERNTGELFFGEGSRLTVL.

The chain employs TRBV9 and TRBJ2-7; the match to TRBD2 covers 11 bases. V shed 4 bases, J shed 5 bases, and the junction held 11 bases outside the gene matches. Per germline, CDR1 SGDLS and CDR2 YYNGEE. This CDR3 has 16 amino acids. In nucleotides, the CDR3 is TGTGCCAGCAGCACGTTAGCGGGAGGGCCGGGCAACGAGCAGTACTTC. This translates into CASSTLAGGPGNEQYF.

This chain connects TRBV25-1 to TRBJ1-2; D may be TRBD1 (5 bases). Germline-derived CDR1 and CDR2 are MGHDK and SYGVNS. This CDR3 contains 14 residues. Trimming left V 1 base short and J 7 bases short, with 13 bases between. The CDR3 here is CASSEFGQGGGYTF. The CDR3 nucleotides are TGTGCCAGCAGTGAATTTGGGCAGGGCGGTGGCTACACCTTC.

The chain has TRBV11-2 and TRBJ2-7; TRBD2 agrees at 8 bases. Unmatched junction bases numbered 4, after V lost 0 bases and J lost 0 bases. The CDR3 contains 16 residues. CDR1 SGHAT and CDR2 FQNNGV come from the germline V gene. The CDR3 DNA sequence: TGTGCCAGCAGCTTAGAAACGGGAGGGATCTCCTACGAGCAGTACTTC. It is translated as CASSLETGGISYEQYF.

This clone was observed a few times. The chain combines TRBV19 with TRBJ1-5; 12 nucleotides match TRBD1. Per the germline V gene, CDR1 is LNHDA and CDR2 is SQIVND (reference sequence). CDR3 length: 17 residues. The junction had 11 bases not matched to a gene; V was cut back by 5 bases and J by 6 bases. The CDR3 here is CASSYPGTGGFAQPQHF. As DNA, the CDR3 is TGTGCCAGTAGTTACCCCGGGACAGGGGGCTTTGCTCAGCCCCAGCATTTT.

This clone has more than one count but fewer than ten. The CDR3 here is CASNYPEGEQFF. The CDR3 region has the DNA TGTGCCAGCAACTATCCGGAGGGTGAGCAGTTCTTC. The J gene is TRBJ2-1, the V gene TRBV6-6; D possibly corresponds to TRBD2 (6 bases). The CDR3 loop spans 12 amino acids. With 7 bases removed from V and 9 bases from J, the gap between germline ends came to 13 bases. CDR1 MNHNY and CDR2 SVGAGI come from the germline V gene (reference sequence).

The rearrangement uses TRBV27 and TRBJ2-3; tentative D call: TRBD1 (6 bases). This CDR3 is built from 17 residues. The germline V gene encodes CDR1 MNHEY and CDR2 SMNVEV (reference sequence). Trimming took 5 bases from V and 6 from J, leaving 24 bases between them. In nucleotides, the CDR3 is TGTGCCAGCAGTACCCCCAGGGGCGGACGACCCACGGATACGCAGTATTTT. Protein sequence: CASSTPRGGRPTDTQYF.

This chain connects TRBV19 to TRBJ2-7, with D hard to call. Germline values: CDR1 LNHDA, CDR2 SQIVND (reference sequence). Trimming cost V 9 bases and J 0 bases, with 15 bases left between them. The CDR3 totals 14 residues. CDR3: CASRLTASSYEQYF. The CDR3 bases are TGTGCCAGCCGATTGACGGCAAGCTCCTACGAGCAGTACTTC. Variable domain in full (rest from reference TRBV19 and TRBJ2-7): DGGITQSPKYLFRKEGQNVTLSCEQNLNHDAMYWYRQDPGQGLRLIYYSQIVNDFQKGDIAEGYSVSREKKESFPLTVTSAQKNPTAFYLCASRLTASSYEQYFGPGTRLTVT.

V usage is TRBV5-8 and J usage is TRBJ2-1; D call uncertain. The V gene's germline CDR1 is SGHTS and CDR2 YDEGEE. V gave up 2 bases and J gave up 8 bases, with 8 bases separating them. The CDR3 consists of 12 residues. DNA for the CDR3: TGTGCCAGCAGCTTTCTCGGATATGAGCAGTTCTTC. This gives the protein CASSFLGYEQFF.

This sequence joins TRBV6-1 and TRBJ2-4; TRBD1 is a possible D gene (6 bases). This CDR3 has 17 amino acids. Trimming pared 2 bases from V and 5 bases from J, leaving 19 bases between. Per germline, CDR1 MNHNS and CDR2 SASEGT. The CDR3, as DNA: TGTGCCAGCAGTGAAAATTGGGATAGGGGGTGGGAAAACATTCAGTACTTC. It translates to CASSENWDRGWENIQYF.

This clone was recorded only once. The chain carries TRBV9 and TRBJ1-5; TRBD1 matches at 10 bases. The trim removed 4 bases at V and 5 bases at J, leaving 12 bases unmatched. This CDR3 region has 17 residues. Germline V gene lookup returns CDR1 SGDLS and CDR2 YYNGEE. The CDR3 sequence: CASSISKGQGSYQPQHF. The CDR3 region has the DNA TGTGCCAGCAGCATCAGTAAGGGACAGGGGTCCTATCAGCCCCAGCATTTT.

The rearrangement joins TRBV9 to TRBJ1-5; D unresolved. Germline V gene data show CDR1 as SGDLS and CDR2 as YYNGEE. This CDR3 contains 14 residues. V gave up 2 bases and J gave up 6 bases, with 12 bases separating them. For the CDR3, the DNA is TGTGCCAGCAGCGTTGGAGTAGGCAGTCAGCCCCAGCATTTT. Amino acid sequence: CASSVGVGSQPQHF. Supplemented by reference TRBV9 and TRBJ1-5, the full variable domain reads DSGVTQTPKHLITATGQRVTLRCSPRSGDLSVYWYQQSLDQGLQFLIQYYNGEERAKGNILERFSAQQFPDLHSELNLSSLELGDSALYFCASSVGVGSQPQHFGDGTRLSIL.

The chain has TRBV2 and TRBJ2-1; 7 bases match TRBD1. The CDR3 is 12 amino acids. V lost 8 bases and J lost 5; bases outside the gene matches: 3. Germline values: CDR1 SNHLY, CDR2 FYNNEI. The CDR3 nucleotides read TGTGCCAGCCGCGACAGGGACAATGAGCAGTTCTTC. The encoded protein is CASRDRDNEQFF.

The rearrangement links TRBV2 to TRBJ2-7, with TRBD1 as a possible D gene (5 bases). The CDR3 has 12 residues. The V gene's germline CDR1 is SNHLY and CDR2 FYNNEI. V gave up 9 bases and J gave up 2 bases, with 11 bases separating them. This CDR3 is CASGAETYEQYF. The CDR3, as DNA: TGTGCCAGTGGGGCGGAGACCTACGAGCAGTACTTC.